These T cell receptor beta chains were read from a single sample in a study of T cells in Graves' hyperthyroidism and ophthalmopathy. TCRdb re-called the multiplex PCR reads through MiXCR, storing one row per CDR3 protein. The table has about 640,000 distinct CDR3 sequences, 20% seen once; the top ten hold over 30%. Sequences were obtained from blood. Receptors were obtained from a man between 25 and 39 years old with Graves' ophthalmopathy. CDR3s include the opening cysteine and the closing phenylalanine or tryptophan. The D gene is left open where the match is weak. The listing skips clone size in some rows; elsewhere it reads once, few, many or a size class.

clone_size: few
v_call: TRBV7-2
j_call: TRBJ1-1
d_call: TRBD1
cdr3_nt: TGTGCCAGCAGGGAGACAGGGAGCCGGACTGAAGCTTTCTTT
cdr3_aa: CASRETGSRTEAFF

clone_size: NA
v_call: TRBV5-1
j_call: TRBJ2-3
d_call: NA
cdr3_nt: TGCGCCAGCAGCTTCTTACAGTCGAGGGATACGCAGTATTTT
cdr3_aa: CASSFLQSRDTQYF

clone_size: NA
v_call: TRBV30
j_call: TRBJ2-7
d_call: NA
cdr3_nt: TGTGCCTGGGGTACGGGACCCAACTACGAGCAGTACTTC
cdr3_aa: CAWGTGPNYEQYF

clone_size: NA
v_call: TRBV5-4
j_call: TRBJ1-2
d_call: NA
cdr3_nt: TGTGCCAGCAGCTTGGGAGGCAGGGACCGTGGCTACACCTTC
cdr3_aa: CASSLGGRDRGYTF

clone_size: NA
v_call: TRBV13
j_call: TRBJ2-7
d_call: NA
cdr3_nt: TGTGCCAGCAGCGCCGACAGCTTAGGCGAGCAGTACTTC
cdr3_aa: CASSADSLGEQYF

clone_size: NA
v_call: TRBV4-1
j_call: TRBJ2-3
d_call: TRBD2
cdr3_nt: TGCGCCAGCAGCCAAGTCTATTCTAGCGGGAGTGGTTCAGATACGCAGTATTTT
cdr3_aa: CASSQVYSSGSGSDTQYF

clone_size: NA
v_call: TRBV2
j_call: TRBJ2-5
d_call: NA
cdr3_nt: TGTGCCAGCAGTTTTGGACAAACAGTGGAGACCCAGTACTTC
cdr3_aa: CASSFGQTVETQYF

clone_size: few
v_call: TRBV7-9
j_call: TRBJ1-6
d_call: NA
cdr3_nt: TGTGCCAGCAGCTTAGCACTGGTGGGGAATTCACCCCTCCACTTT
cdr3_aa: CASSLALVGNSPLHF

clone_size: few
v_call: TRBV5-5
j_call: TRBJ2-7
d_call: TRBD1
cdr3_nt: TGTGCCAGCAGCAGAGCCGGGACAGGGTCCTACGAGCAGTACTTC
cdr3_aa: CASSRAGTGSYEQYF

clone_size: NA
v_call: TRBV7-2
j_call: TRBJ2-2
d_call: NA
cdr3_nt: TGTGCCAGCGGATTCGGGTCCGGGGAGCTGTTTTTT
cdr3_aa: CASGFGSGELFF

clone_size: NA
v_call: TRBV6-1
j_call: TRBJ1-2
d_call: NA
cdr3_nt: TGTGCCAGCAGTGGAACAGCCCTCTATGGCTACACCTTC
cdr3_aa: CASSGTALYGYTF

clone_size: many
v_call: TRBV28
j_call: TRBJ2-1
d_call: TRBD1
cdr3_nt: TGTGCCAGCAGTTACCAGACAGGGGCCAGCTCCTACAATGAGCAGTTCTTC
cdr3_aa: CASSYQTGASSYNEQFF

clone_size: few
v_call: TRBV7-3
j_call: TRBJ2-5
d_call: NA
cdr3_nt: TGTGCCAGCAGCTTCAGCGGACTTGGGGAGACCCAGTACTTC
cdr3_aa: CASSFSGLGETQYF

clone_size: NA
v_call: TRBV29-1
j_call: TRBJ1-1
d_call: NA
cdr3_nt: TGCAGCGTTCAACAGGGTAAGAACACTGAAGCTTTCTTT
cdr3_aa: CSVQQGKNTEAFF

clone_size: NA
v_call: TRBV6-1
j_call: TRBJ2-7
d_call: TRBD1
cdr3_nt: TGTGCCAGCAGTGAGGACAGGGGGCTGTACGAGCAGTACTTC
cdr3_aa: CASSEDRGLYEQYF

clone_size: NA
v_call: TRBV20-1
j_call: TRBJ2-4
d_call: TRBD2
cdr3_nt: TGCAGTGCTAGCGGCCGTAGCGGGACAAACAACATTCAGTACTTC
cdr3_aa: CSASGRSGTNNIQYF

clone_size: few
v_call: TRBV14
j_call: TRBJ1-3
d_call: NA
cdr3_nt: TGTGCCAGCAGCCTATACCGGGACGCCTCTGGAAACACCATATATTTT
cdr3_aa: CASSLYRDASGNTIYF

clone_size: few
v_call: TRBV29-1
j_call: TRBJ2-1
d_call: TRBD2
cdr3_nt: TGCAGCGTTACTAGCGGGAGGGCCCTCCTCCGTGGAGAGCAGTTCTTC
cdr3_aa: CSVTSGRALLRGEQFF

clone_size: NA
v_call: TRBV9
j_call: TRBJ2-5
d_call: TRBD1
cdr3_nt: TGTGCCAGCAGCCCCACCGGGACAGGGGGCAGAGGGTACCAAGAGACCCAGTACTTC
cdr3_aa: CASSPTGTGGRGYQETQYF

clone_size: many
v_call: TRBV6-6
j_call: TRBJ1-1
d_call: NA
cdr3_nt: TGTGCCAGCAGTTACGGCGGGCGAGGCACTGAAGCTTTCTTT
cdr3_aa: CASSYGGRGTEAFF

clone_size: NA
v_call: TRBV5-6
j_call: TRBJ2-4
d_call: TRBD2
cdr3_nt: TGTGCCAGCAGCTTATCGGCCGGGGGTGGACTAGCGGGAAACATTCAGTACTTC
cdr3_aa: CASSLSAGGGLAGNIQYF

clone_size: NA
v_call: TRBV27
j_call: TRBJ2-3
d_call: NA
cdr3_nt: TGTGCCAGCAGCCCTACAGGGATTGCCCGGGATACGCAGTATTTT
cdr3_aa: CASSPTGIARDTQYF

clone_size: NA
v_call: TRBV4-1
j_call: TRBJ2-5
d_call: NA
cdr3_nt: TGCGCCAGCAGCCAAGAGGGTAGCGCGATAGGGACCCAGTACTTC
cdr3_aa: CASSQEGSAIGTQYF

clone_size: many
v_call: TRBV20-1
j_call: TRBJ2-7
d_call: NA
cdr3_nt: TGCAGTGCTAGAGGACCCGGGACCCCGTCCGAGCAGTACTTC
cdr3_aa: CSARGPGTPSEQYF

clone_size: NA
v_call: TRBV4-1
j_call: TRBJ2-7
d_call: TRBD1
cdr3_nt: TGCGCCAGCAGCAGGCCGGGACAGGGGCGCGAGCAGTACTTC
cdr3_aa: CASSRPGQGREQYF

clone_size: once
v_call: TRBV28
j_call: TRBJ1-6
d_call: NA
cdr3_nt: TGTGCCAGCAGTAGTCCGGGACTGAAGAATTCACCCCTCCACTTT
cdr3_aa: CASSSPGLKNSPLHF

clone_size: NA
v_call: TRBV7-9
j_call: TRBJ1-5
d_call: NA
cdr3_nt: TGTGCCAGCAGCCAAGCGGGGGGGACCCAGCATTTT
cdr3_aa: CASSQAGGTQHF

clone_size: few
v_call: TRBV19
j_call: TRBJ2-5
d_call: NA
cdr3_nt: TGTGCCAGTAGTGCAGGGGTTATCGAGACCCAGTACTTC
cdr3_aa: CASSAGVIETQYF

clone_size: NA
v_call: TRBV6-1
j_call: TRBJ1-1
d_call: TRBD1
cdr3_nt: TGTGCCAGCAGTGACCCACCCGGCAGAGAGGGGGCGAACACTGAAGCTTTCTTT
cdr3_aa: CASSDPPGREGANTEAFF

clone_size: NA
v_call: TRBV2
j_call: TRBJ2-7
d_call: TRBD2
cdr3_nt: TGTGCCAGCAGTGACGGGGGGGGGGTCTCCTACGAGCAGTACTTC
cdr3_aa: CASSDGGGVSYEQYF

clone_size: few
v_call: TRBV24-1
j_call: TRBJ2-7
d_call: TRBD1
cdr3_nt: TGTGCCACCAGTGATCCAACAGGGGGCTACGAGCAGTACTTC
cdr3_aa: CATSDPTGGYEQYF

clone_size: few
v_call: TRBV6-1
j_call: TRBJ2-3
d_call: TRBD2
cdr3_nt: TGTGCCAGCAAATCTAGCGGAACTAGCACAGATACGCAGTATTTT
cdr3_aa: CASKSSGTSTDTQYF

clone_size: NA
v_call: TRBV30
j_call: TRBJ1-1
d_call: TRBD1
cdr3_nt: TGTGCCTGGAGCCACCTTAGGACAGGGATGAACACTGAAGCTTTCTTT
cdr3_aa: CAWSHLRTGMNTEAFF

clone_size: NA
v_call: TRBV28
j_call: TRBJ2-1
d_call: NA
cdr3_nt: TGTGCCAGCACGGGGCTGTACAATAAGCAGTTCTTC
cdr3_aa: CASTGLYNKQFF

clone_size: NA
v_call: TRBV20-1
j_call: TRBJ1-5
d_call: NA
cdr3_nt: TGCAGTGCTAGAGCAGACAGCTATAGCAATCAGCCCCAGCATTTT
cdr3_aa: CSARADSYSNQPQHF

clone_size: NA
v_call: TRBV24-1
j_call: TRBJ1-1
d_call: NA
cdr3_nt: TGTGCCACCAGTGATTTACGGGGATCTGAAGCTTTCTTT
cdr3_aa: CATSDLRGSEAFF

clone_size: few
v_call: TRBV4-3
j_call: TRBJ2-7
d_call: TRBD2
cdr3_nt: TGCGCCAGCAGCCAAGGATCACACGGACTAGCTGACGAGCAGTACTTC
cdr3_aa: CASSQGSHGLADEQYF

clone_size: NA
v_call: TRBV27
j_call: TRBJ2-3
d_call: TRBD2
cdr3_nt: TGTGCCAGCAGTCCCCGGGTAGCGGGAATCACAGATACGCAGTATTTT
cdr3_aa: CASSPRVAGITDTQYF

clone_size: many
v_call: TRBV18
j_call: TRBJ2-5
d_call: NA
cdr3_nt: TGTGCCAGCTCACCACCGGCTAGTCAAGAGACCCAGTACTTC
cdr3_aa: CASSPPASQETQYF

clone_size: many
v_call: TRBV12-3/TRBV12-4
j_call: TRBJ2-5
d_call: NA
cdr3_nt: TGTGCCAGCACCCCCTCTGGGGGTGATCAGACCCAGTACTTC
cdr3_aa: CASTPSGGDQTQYF

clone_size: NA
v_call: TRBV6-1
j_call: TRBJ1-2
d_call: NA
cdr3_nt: TGTGCCAGCAGGCAGACAGTCTTGGGGGGCTACACCTTC
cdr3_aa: CASRQTVLGGYTF

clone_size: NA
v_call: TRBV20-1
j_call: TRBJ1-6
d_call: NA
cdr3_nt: TGCAGTGCTAGGGCCTTGGGACATAATAATTCACCCCTCCACTTT
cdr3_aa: CSARALGHNNSPLHF

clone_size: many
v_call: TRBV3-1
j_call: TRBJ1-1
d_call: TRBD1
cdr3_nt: TGTGCCAGCAGCTCAGGGGGTAGCACTGAAGCTTTCTTT
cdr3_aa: CASSSGGSTEAFF

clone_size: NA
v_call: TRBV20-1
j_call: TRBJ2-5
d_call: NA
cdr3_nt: TGCAGTGCTAGACCAGAAGAGACCCAGTACTTC
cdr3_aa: CSARPEETQYF

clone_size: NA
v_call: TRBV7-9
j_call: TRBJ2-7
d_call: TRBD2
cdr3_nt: TGTGCCAGCAGCTTAGGACTAGCGGGAGATCCCTACGAGCAGTACTTC
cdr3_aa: CASSLGLAGDPYEQYF